This T cell receptor beta chain was obtained from a study of blood T cell repertoires in COVID-19. CDR1 is SGHTA, CDR2 FQGNSA, per germline. V shed 4 bases and J shed 4 bases, with 24 bases lying between them. The CDR3 has 18 residues. The data were produced by immunoSEQ multiplex PCR, yet TCRdb's version contains in-frame clones alone and is incomplete. In the table there are roughly 300,000 clones, 87% of which are singletons. Participants were aged about 18 to 95 years, lived in about 26 US areas, and enrolled virtually. Participants had their cohort set by participant-reported clinical history. This TCR was recovered from a woman under 40 who had recovered from COVID-19. Sequencing input: PBMCs or T cells enriched from blood (not recorded which). The chain has TRBV7-2 and TRBJ2-3, with D tentatively TRBD1 (5 bases). CDR3 sequence (DNA): TGTGCCAGCAGCTCCCCGACAGACTCCCAACGACGGCCAGATACGCAGTATTTT. Translation gives CASSSPTDSQRRPDTQYF.